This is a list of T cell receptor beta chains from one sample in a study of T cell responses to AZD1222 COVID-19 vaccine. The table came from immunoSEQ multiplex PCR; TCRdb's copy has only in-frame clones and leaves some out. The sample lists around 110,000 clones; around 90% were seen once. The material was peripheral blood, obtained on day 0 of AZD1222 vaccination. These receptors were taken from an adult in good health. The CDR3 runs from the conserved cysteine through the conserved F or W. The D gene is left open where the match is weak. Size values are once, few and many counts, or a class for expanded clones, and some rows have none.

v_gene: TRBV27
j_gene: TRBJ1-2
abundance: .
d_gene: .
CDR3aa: CASSLSAPQHYGYTF
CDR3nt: TGTGCCAGCAGTTTATCTGCCCCCCAGCACTATGGCTACACCTTC

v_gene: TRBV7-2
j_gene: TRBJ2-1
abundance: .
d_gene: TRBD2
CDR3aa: CASSPAISGSYEQFF
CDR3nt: TGTGCCAGCAGCCCAGCGATTAGCGGGAGTTATGAGCAGTTCTTC

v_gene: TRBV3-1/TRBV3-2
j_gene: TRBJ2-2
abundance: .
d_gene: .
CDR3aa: CASSHSFISRFANTGELFF
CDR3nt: TGTGCCAGCAGCCATTCATTCATTTCGAGGTTCGCGAACACCGGGGAGCTGTTTTTT

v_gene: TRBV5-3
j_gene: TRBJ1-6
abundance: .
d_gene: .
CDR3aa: CARRLDPTGPLASPLHF
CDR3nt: TGTGCCAGAAGGCTTGACCCGACAGGACCGTTAGCTTCACCCCTCCACTTT

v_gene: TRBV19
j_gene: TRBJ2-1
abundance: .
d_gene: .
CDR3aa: CASTPGAVGEQFF
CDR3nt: TGTGCCAGTACCCCGGGAGCGGTGGGTGAGCAGTTCTTC

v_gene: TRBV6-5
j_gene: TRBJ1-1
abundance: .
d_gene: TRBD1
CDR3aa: CASSGQGVNTEAFF
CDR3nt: TGTGCCAGCAGCGGACAGGGAGTGAACACTGAAGCTTTCTTT

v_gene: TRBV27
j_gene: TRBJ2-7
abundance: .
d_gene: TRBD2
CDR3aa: CATGLASTLEQYF
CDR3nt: TGTGCCACCGGACTAGCGAGTACCCTCGAGCAGTACTTC

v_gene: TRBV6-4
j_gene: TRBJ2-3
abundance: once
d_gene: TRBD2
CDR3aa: CASSAAGGGTDTQYF
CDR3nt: TGTGCCAGCAGCGCCGCGGGAGGGGGCACAGATACGCAGTATTTT

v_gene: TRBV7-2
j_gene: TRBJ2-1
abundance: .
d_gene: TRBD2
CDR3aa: CASSFLPTSGRSDEQFF
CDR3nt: TGTGCCAGCAGCTTCCTGCCGACTAGCGGGAGGTCCGATGAGCAGTTCTTC

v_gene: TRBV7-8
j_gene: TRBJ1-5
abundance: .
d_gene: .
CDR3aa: CASSLRGNQPQHF
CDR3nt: TGTGCCAGCAGCTTACGAGGGAATCAGCCCCAGCATTTT

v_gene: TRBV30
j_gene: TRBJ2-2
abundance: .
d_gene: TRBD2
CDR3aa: CAWMTSPNTGELFF
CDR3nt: TGTGCCTGGATGACTAGCCCGAACACCGGGGAGCTGTTTTTT

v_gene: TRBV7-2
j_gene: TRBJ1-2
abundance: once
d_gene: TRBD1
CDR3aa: CASSSQGAGLGGYTF
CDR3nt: TGTGCCAGCAGCTCCCAGGGGGCCGGATTGGGTGGCTACACCTTC

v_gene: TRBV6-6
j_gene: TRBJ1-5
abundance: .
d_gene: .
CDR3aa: CASVEGDSNQPQHF
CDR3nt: TGTGCCAGCGTCGAAGGGGATAGCAATCAGCCCCAGCATTTT

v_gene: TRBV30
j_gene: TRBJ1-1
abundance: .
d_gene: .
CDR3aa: CAWAYPQGFLGAFF
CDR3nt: TGTGCCTGGGCATACCCACAGGGCTTTTTGGGAGCTTTCTTT

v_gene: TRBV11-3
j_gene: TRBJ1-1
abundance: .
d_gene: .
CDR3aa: CASSLGAPMNTEAFF
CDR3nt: TGTGCCAGCAGCTTAGGAGCGCCCATGAACACTGAAGCTTTCTTT

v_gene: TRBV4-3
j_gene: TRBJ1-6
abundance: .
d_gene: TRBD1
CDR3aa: CASSSGQGIGSPLHF
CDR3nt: TGCGCCAGCAGCTCGGGACAGGGGATTGGTTCACCCCTCCACTTT

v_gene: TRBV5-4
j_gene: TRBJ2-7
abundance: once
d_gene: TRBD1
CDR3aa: CASSSPGQGTWEQYF
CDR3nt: TGTGCCAGCAGCTCACCGGGACAGGGGACGTGGGAGCAGTACTTC

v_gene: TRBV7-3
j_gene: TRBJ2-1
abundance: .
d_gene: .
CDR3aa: CASSFGLDNEQFF
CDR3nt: TGTGCCAGCAGCTTCGGACTGGACAATGAGCAGTTCTTC

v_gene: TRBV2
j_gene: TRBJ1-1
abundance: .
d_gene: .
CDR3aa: CASSDSPGGAEAFF
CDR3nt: TGTGCCAGCAGTGACTCCCCAGGAGGGGCTGAAGCTTTCTTT

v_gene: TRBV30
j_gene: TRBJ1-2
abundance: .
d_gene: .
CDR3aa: CAWKPDSNYGYTF
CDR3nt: TGTGCCTGGAAACCCGACAGTAACTATGGCTACACCTTC

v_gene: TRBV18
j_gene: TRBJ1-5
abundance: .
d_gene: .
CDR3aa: CASSPPGGASNQPQHF
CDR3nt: TGTGCCAGCTCACCACCGGGGGGGGCTAGCAATCAGCCCCAGCATTTT

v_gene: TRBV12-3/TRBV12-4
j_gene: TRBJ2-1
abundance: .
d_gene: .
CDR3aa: CASRLRDYNEQFF
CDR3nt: TGTGCCAGCAGGCTCCGGGACTACAATGAGCAGTTCTTC

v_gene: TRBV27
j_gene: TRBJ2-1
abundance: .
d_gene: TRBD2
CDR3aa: CASSFGASGGAYNEQFF
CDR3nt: TGTGCCAGCAGTTTCGGGGCCAGCGGGGGGGCCTACAATGAGCAGTTCTTC

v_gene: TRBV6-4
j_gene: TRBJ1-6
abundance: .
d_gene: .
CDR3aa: CASSGILGGSPLHF
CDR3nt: TGTGCCAGCAGTGGGATCCTAGGGGGTTCACCCCTCCACTTT

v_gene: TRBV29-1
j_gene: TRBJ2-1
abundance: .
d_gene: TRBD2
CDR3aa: CSVAQTSGMEQFF
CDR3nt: TGCAGCGTTGCCCAGACTAGCGGGATGGAGCAGTTCTTC

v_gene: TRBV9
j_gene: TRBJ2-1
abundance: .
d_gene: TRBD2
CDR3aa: CASSVVVAGGHNEQFF
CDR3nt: TGTGCCAGCAGCGTAGTAGTAGCGGGGGGGCACAATGAGCAGTTCTTC

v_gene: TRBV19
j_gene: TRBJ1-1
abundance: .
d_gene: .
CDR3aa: CASSTQRGTEAFF
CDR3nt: TGTGCCAGTAGTACCCAAAGGGGCACTGAAGCTTTCTTT

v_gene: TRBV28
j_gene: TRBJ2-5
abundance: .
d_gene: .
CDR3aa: CASSFLPQGRETQYF
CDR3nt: TGTGCCAGCAGTTTTTTGCCGCAGGGGAGAGAGACCCAGTACTTC

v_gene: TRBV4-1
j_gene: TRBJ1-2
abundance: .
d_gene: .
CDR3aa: CASSQEGTGLNYGYTF
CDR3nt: TGCGCCAGCAGCCAAGAAGGGACGGGGTTGAACTATGGCTACACCTTC

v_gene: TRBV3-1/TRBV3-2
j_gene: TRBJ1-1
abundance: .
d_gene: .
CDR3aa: CASSPSLSGSTEAFF
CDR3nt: TGTGCCAGCAGCCCCTCCTTATCAGGTAGCACTGAAGCTTTCTTT

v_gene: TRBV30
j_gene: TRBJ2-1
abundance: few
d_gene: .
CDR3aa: CAWGEANSYNEQFF
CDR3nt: TGTGCCTGGGGAGAGGCTAACTCCTACAATGAGCAGTTCTTC

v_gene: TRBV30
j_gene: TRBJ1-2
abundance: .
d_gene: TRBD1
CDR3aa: CAWSVEQGAHGYTF
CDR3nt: TGTGCCTGGAGTGTGGAACAGGGGGCCCATGGCTACACCTTC

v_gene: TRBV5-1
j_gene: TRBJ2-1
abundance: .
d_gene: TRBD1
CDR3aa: CASSLIPGQGESNEQFF
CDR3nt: TGCGCCAGCAGCCTGATCCCGGGACAGGGCGAGTCGAATGAGCAGTTCTTC

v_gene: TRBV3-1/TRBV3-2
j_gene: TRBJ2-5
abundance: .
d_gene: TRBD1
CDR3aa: CASSQDRVRETQYF
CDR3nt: TGTGCCAGCAGTCAGGACAGGGTAAGAGAGACCCAGTACTTC

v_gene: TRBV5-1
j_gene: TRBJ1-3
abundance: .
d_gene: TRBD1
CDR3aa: CASSLVGQSSSGNTIYF
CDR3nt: TGCGCCAGCAGCTTGGTGGGACAGTCGAGCTCTGGAAACACCATATATTTT

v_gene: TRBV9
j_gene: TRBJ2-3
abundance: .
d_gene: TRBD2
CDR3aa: CASSVGVAGVSTDTQYF
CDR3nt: TGTGCCAGCAGCGTAGGAGTAGCGGGGGTAAGCACAGATACGCAGTATTTT

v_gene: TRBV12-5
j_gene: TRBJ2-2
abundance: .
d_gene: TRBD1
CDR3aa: CASGPSTGGRSGELFF
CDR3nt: TGTGCTAGTGGTCCCTCGACAGGGGGTAGGTCCGGGGAGCTGTTTTTT

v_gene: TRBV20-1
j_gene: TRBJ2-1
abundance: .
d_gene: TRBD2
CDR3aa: CSASPRPSGSHNEQFF
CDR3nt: TGCAGTGCTAGTCCCCGCCCTAGCGGGAGCCACAATGAGCAGTTCTTC

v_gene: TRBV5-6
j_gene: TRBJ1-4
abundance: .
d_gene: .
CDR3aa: CASTGTSKGTNEKLFF
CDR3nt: TGTGCCAGCACCGGGACGAGTAAGGGCACTAATGAAAAACTGTTTTTT

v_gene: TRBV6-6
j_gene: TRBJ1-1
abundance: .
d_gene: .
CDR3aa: CATTVGLNTEAFF
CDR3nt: TGTGCCACCACAGTCGGGCTGAACACTGAAGCTTTCTTT

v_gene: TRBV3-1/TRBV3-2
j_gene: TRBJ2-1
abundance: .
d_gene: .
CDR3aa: CASSQEGLGPPGHEQFF
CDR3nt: TGTGCCAGCAGCCAAGAGGGGCTAGGCCCCCCGGGCCATGAGCAGTTCTTC

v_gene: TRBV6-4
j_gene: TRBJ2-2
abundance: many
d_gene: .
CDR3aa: CASSRGNTGELFF
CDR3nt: TGTGCCAGCAGTAGGGGTAACACCGGGGAGCTGTTTTTT

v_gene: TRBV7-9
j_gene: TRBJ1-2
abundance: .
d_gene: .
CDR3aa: CASSPPIWTNYGYTF
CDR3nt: TGTGCCAGCAGCCCCCCCATTTGGACCAACTATGGCTACACCTTC

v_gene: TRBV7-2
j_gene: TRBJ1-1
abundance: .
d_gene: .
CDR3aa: CASSQHQNTEAFF
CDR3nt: TGTGCCAGCAGCCAACACCAGAACACTGAAGCTTTCTTT

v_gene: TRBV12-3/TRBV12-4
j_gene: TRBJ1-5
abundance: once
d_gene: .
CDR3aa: CASSLGGDQPQHF
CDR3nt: TGTGCCAGCAGTTTAGGGGGTGATCAGCCCCAGCATTTT

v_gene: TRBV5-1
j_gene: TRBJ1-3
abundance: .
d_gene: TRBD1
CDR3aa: CASSLGTGGNTIYF
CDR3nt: TGCGCCAGCAGCCTGGGGACAGGGGGAAACACCATATATTTT

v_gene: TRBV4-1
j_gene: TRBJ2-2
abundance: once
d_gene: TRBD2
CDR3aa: CASSQASAGGNTGELFF
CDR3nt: TGCGCCAGCAGCCAAGCCTCAGCGGGGGGTAACACCGGGGAGCTGTTTTTT

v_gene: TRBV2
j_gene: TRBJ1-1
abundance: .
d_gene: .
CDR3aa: CASSVLFNTEAFF
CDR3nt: TGTGCCAGCAGCGTCCTTTTTAACACTGAAGCTTTCTTT

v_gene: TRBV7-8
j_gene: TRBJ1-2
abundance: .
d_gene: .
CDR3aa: CASSPLAAGRNYGYTF
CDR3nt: TGTGCCAGCAGCCCCCTGGCGGCAGGGCGGAACTATGGCTACACCTTC

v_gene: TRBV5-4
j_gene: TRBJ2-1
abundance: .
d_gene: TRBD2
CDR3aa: CASSLLAGRNEQFF
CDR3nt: TGTGCCAGCAGCTTATTAGCGGGTCGCAATGAGCAGTTCTTC

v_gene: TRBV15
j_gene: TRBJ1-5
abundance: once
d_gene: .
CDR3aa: CATSLGRGDQPQHF
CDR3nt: TGTGCCACCAGCCTGGGGCGGGGAGATCAGCCCCAGCATTTT

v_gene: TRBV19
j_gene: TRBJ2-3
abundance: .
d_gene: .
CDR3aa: CASRVGGGTDTQYF
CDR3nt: TGTGCCAGTAGAGTCGGGGGTGGCACAGATACGCAGTATTTT

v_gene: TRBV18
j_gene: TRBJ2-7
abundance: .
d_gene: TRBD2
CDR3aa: CASSPLVVPVAGGSYEQYF
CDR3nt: TGTGCCAGCTCACCACTTGTCGTTCCGGTAGCGGGGGGGTCCTACGAGCAGTACTTC

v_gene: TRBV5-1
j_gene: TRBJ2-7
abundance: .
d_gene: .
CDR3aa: CASSKGRDYEQYF
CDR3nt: TGCGCCAGCAGTAAAGGGCGGGACTACGAGCAGTACTTC

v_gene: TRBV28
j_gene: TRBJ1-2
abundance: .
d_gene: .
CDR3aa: CATLWRRVDGYTF
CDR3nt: TGTGCCACCCTTTGGCGAAGGGTGGATGGCTACACCTTC